This passage covers 18 T cell receptor beta chains from one sample sequenced in a study of CD8 T cells in Susac syndrome. cDNA came from around 0.5 to 1 ug RNA primed by random hexamers. TCRdb passed the immunoSEQ multiplex PCR reads through MiXCR, listing each CDR3 protein once. This repertoire shows approximately 190,000 distinct CDR3 sequences, 80% to 95% found once; its top ten account for approximately 0.1%. Sequences were obtained from CD4+ T cells from PBMCs. These receptors came from a human donor in good health.

This chain links TRBV29-1 with TRBJ1-5; D gene unclear. In germline, CDR1 is SQVTM, CDR2 ANQGSEA. The CDR3 has 14 amino acids. V was shortened by 4 bases and J by 0 bases, with 10 bases between the two germline ends. CDR3 DNA: TGCAGCGTTGTATCGGGTAATAGCAATCAGCCCCAGCATTTT. This gives the protein CSVVSGNSNQPQHF.

This rearrangement joins TRBV27 to TRBJ2-2; D uncertain. The CDR3 length is 14 residues. CDR1 is MNHEY and CDR2 is SMNVEV in the germline V gene (reference sequence). The ends were cut back, 3 bases at V and 6 bases at J, with 11 bases in the middle. The CDR3 sequence is CASSLNNFSGELFF. CDR3 bases: TGTGCCAGCAGTTTGAACAATTTTTCCGGGGAGCTGTTTTTT.

This clonotype was counted once. In nucleotides, the CDR3 is TGCAGCGTTGAAAGGAAACAGGGGGCAGCCGGGGAGCTGTTTTTT. This gives the protein CSVERKQGAAGELFF. The rearrangement links TRBV29-1 to TRBJ2-2; 9 nucleotides agree with TRBD1. The trim removed 2 bases at V and 6 bases at J, leaving 7 bases unmatched. Germline V gene lookup returns CDR1 SQVTM and CDR2 ANQGSEA. CDR3 size: 15 residues.

The chain uses TRBV7-2 and TRBJ1-5; D ambiguous. V lost 7 bases and J lost 3, with 10 bases in between. This CDR3 is 13 amino acids long. Germline-derived CDR1 and CDR2 are SGHTA and FQGNSA. This CDR3 reads CASTRLPNQPQHF. The CDR3 nucleotides are TGTGCCAGCACCCGGTTGCCCAATCAGCCCCAGCATTTT.

CDR3 in amino acids: CASSWGVLSSYNEQFF. As DNA, the CDR3 is TGCGCCAGCAGCTGGGGGGTGCTGAGCTCCTACAATGAGCAGTTCTTC. The chain couples TRBV5-1 to TRBJ2-1; the D gene is possibly TRBD2 (6 bases). This CDR3 has 16 residues. CDR1 is SGHRS and CDR2 is YFSETQ in the germline V gene. V was trimmed by 3 bases and J by 0 bases, leaving 13 bases between them. The full variable domain, in which reference TRBV5-1 and TRBJ2-1 provide the parts outside the CDR3, is KAGVTQTPRYLIKTRGQQVTLSCSPISGHRSVSWYQQTPGQGLQFLFEYFSETQRNKGNFPGRFSGRQFSNSRSEMNVSTLELGDSALYLCASSWGVLSSYNEQFFGPGTRLTVL.

This chain uses TRBV7-3 with TRBJ2-5, with unresolved D. Germline CDR1 SGHTA, CDR2 FQGTGA. Trimming stripped 3 bases from V and 4 bases from J, with 9 bases between. CDR3 size: 13 residues. DNA for the CDR3: TGTGCCAGCAGCTTCAGCCTGACAGAGACCCAGTACTTC. Amino acids: CASSFSLTETQYF.

The CDR3 region is CASSFLNSPLHF. CDR3 nucleotides: TGTGCCAGCAGCTTTTTGAATTCACCCCTCCACTTT. The chain uses TRBV7-9 and TRBJ1-6; D gene uncertain. Germline values: CDR1 SEHNR, CDR2 FQNEAQ (reference sequence). V was cut by 3 bases and J by 7 bases, with 4 bases left in between. This CDR3 is 12 amino acids long.

The chain links TRBV12-3 or TRBV12-4 to TRBJ2-5, with D perhaps matching TRBD2 (6 bases). Trimming pared 0 bases from V and 5 bases from J, leaving 10 bases between. The CDR3 is 14 residues long. The CDR3 bases are TGTGCCAGCAGTTTAGCAGGGAGGCCGGAGACCCAGTACTTC. Residues: CASSLAGRPETQYF.

V gene TRBV28 combines with J gene TRBJ1-5; maybe TRBD1 (5 bases). Trimming removed 2 bases at V and 2 bases at J, with 13 bases between. The germline CDR1 and CDR2 sequences are MDHEN and SYDVKM. This CDR3 has 16 residues. The CDR3 bases are TGTGCCAGCAGTTTAGTAGGGCAGGGTGGCAATCAGCCCCAGCATTTT. It specifies CASSLVGQGGNQPQHF.

The rearrangement joins TRBV7-2 to TRBJ2-7, with TRBD2 identical over 7 bases. The CDR3 runs to 14 residues. V was clipped by 3 bases and J by 4 bases; unmatched bases: 6. Germline lookup yields CDR1 SGHTA and CDR2 FQGNSA. For the CDR3, the DNA is TGTGCCAGCAGCTTTCCGGGCGGGAGTTACGAGCAGTACTTC. Its protein is CASSFPGGSYEQYF.

The chain is built from TRBV5-1 and TRBJ1-2; TRBD1 aligns across 9 bases. The ends lost 0 bases at V and 9 bases at J; junction bases unmatched: 6. CDR3 length equals 14 residues. CDR1 SGHRS and CDR2 YFSETQ come from the germline V gene. CDR3 region: CASSLEQGAISYTF. In nucleotides, the CDR3 is TGCGCCAGCAGCTTGGAACAGGGGGCTATCAGCTACACCTTC.

In the case of this clonotype: A read error may produce the germline difference seen at one junction end. J is TRBJ2-5 and V is TRBV6-5; D is unresolved. The germline gives CDR1 MNHEY, CDR2 SVGAGI. The CDR3 extends over 13 amino acids. The DNA for the CDR3 is TGTGCCAGCAGTACGTACCCGGAGAATACCCGGTACTTC. Amino acid sequence: CASSTYPENTRYF.

The V call is TRBV6-5, the J call TRBJ1-5; TRBD1 matches at 9 bases. Germline CDR1 and CDR2: MNHEY and SVGAGI. CDR3 length: 14 residues. V shed 6 bases and J 4 bases; nucleotides not matched to a gene: 4. CDR3 residues: CASSGTGINQPQHF. In DNA form, the CDR3 reads TGTGCCAGCAGCGGGACAGGGATTAATCAGCCCCAGCATTTT.

This rearrangement joins TRBV28 to TRBJ2-5; 7 nucleotides agree with TRBD1. Germline-derived CDR1 and CDR2 are MDHEN and SYDVKM. V trimming: 6 bases; J trimming: 7 bases; junction bases outside the gene matches: 5. The CDR3 sequence is 12 residues long. CDR3 sequence (DNA): TGTGCCAGCAGCCCGACAGGGATGACCCAGTACTTC. This sequence encodes CASSPTGMTQYF.

This rearrangement joins TRBV7-9 to TRBJ1-2, with D unclear. The CDR3 sequence is 14 residues long. Germline-derived CDR1 and CDR2 are SEHNR and FQNEAQ (reference sequence). Trimming took 4 bases from V and 0 from J, leaving 9 bases between them. The CDR3 DNA reads as TGTGCCAGCAGCTCGGACCGAACTAACTATGGCTACACCTTC. Translation: CASSSDRTNYGYTF.

On this clonotype: The junction does not match germline at one end; this may be a read error. This rearrangement joins TRBV2 to TRBJ1-3; D gene uncertain. The CDR3 totals 10 residues. The germline V gene has CDR1 SNHLY and CDR2 FYNNEI. DNA for the CDR3: TGCCCCCATTCTGGAAACACCATATATTTT. It encodes CPHSGNTIYF.

V usage is TRBV15 and J usage is TRBJ2-4; the D call may be TRBD1 or TRBD2 (5 bases each). CDR1 and CDR2 (germline): LNHNV, YYDKDF (reference sequence). This CDR3 contains 18 residues. Between the trimmed V and J ends, which lost 4 bases and 3 bases, there was a span of 22 bases. The CDR3 is CATSKGSWDGSVKNIQYF. The CDR3 DNA reads TGTGCCACCAGCAAAGGCTCCTGGGACGGTAGCGTCAAAAACATTCAGTACTTC.

The gene calls are TRBV21-1 and TRBJ2-5; TRBD2 was called by the table and not checked on the DNA. TRBV21-1 is shown as a pseudogene. The CDR3 is 16 residues long. Written as DNA, the CDR3 is TGTGCCAGCAGCACCGCGGAGGCGGGGGGGAAGGAGACCCAGTACTTC. Its translation is CASSTAEAGGKETQYF.